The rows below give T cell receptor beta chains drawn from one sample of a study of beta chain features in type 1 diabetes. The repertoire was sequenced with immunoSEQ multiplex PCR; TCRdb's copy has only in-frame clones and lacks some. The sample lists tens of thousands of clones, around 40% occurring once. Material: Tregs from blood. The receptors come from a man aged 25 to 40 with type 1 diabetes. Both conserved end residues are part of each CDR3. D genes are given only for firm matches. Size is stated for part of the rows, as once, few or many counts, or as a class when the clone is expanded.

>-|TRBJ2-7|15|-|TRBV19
CASSLTGTVAYEQYF
TGTGCCAGTAGTTTAACCGGGACTGTGGCCTACGAGCAGTACTTC
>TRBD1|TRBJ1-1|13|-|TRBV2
CASSGQGNTEAFF
TGTGCCAGCAGTGGACAGGGAAACACTGAAGCTTTCTTT
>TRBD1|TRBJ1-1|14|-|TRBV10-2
CASSLQGWNTEAFF
TGCGCCAGCAGTTTACAGGGGTGGAACACTGAAGCTTTCTTT
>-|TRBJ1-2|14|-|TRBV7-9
CASSLTATNYGYTF
TGTGCCAGCAGCTTAACAGCTACTAACTATGGCTACACCTTC
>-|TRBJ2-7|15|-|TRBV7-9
CASSLGDTRSYEQYF
TGTGCCAGCAGCTTAGGTGACACTCGCTCCTACGAGCAGTACTTC
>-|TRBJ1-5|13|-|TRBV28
CASRWGVDQPQHF
TGTGCCAGCAGGTGGGGGGTAGATCAGCCCCAGCATTTT
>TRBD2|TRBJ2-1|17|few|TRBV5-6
CASSSGLAGGPYNEQFF
TGTGCCAGCAGCTCGGGACTAGCGGGAGGCCCCTACAATGAGCAGTTCTTC
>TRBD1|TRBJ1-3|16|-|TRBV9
CASSPRQGSSGNTIYF
TGTGCCAGCAGCCCCCGACAGGGAAGCTCTGGAAACACCATATATTTT
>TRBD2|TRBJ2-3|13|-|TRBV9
CASSGGGTDTQYF
TGTGCCAGCAGCGGGGGGGGGACAGATACGCAGTATTTT
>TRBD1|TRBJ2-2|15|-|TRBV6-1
CASSDTGGRTRELFF
TGTGCCAGCAGTGACACAGGGGGCCGCACCAGGGAGCTGTTTTTT
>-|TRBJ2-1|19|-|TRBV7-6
CASSHASGGRREPHNEQFF
TGTGCCAGCAGCCATGCCTCAGGGGGCCGGCGGGAGCCCCACAATGAGCAGTTCTTC
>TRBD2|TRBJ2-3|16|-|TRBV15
CATSRVASGGTDTQYF
TGTGCCACCAGCCGAGTGGCAAGCGGGGGCACAGATACGCAGTATTTT
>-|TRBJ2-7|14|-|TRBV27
CASSRTGSTYEQYF
TGTGCCAGCAGTCGAACAGGGTCAACCTACGAGCAGTACTTC
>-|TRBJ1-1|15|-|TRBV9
CASSVEPHGNTEAFF
TGTGCCAGCAGCGTAGAACCTCACGGGAACACTGAAGCTTTCTTT
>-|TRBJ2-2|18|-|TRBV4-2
CASSQVGSGRRNTGELFF
TGTGCCAGCAGCCAAGTTGGTTCTGGCAGGCGGAACACCGGGGAGCTGTTTTTT
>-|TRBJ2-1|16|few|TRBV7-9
CASSLLAPEGGDEQFF
TGTGCCAGCAGCTTATTGGCACCCGAAGGCGGCGATGAGCAGTTCTTC
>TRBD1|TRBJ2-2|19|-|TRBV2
CASSGAGTGTTAYTGELFF
TGTGCCAGCAGTGGGGCCGGGACAGGGACGACCGCCTACACCGGGGAGCTGTTTTTT
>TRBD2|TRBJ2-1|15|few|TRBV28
CASSSSGTSMHEQFF
TGTGCCAGCAGTTCGTCCGGGACTAGCATGCATGAGCAGTTCTTC
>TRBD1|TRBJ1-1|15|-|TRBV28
CASSSLGQGNTEAFF
TGTGCCAGCAGTTCCCTGGGACAGGGGAACACTGAAGCTTTCTTT
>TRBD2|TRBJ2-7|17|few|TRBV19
CASSVSGRAFSAYEQYF
TGTGCCAGTAGTGTAAGCGGGAGGGCCTTCTCCGCCTACGAGCAGTACTTC
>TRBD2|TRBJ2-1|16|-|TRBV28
CASSKGGLALYNEQFF
TGTGCCAGCAGTAAGGGTGGACTAGCTCTCTACAATGAGCAGTTCTTC
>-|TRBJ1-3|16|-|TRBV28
CASSLVIGSGGNTIYF
TGTGCCAGCAGTTTAGTAATCGGTTCGGGAGGAAACACCATATATTTT
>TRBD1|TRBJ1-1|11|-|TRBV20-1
CSARADREAFF
TGCAGTGCTAGAGCGGACAGGGAAGCTTTCTTT
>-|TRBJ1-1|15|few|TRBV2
CASSEVRGDNTEAFF
TGTGCCAGCAGTGAAGTTAGGGGCGATAACACTGAAGCTTTCTTT
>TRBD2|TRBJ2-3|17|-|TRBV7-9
CASSPRGSASGTDTQYF
TGTGCCAGCAGCCCAAGGGGCTCGGCTAGCGGGACAGATACGCAGTATTTT
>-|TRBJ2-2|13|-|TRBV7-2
CASSFRVTGELFF
TGTGCCAGCAGCTTCAGGGTCACCGGGGAGCTGTTTTTT
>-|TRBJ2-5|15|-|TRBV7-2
CASSPRPRGQETQYF
TGTGCCAGCAGCCCCAGGCCCAGGGGTCAAGAGACCCAGTACTTC
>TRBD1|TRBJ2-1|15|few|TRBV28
CASRDRVSSYNEQFF
TGTGCCAGCAGGGACAGGGTCAGCTCCTACAATGAGCAGTTCTTC
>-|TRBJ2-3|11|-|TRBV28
CAIESADTQYF
TGTGCCATCGAAAGCGCAGATACGCAGTATTTT
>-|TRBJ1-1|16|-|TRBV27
CASSLFLPGANTEAFF
TGTGCCAGCAGTTTATTTTTGCCAGGGGCAAACACTGAAGCTTTCTTT
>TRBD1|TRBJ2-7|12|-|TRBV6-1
CASRTTGAEQYF
TGTGCCAGCAGGACGACAGGGGCAGAGCAGTACTTC
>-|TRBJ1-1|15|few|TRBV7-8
CASSLALAVNTEAFF
TGTGCCAGCAGCTTAGCGCTGGCGGTGAACACTGAAGCTTTCTTT
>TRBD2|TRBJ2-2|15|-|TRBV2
CASSVWASGGGELFF
TGTGCCAGCAGTGTTTGGGCTAGCGGGGGCGGGGAGCTGTTTTTT
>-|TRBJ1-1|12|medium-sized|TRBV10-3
CAISALREEAFF
TGTGCCATCAGTGCCTTGAGGGAAGAAGCTTTCTTT
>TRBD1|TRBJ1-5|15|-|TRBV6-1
CASSEQTGSDQPQHF
TGTGCCAGCAGTGAACAGACAGGGTCCGATCAGCCCCAGCATTTT
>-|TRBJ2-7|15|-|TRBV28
CASSLKRRSSYEQYF
TGTGCCAGCAGTTTAAAACGGAGAAGCTCCTACGAGCAGTACTTC
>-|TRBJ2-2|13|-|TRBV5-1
CASSLPGTGELFF
TGCGCCAGCAGCTTGCCAGGCACCGGGGAGCTGTTTTTT
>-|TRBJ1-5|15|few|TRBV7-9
CASSLTGQGNQPQHF
TGTGCCAGCAGCTTAACAGGTCAGGGCAATCAGCCCCAGCATTTT
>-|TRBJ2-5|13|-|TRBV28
CASSSLFPGAQYF
TGTGCCAGCAGTTCACTCTTCCCGGGAGCCCAGTACTTC
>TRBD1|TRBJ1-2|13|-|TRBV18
CASSTGTDYGYTF
TGTGCCAGCTCAACAGGGACAGACTATGGCTACACCTTC
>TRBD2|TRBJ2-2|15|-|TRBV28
CASSLAGYFTGELFF
TGTGCCAGCAGTCTAGCGGGATATTTCACCGGGGAGCTGTTTTTT
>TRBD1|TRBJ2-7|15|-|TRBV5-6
CASSRHGTASYEQYF
TGTGCCAGCAGCCGGCACGGGACAGCTTCCTACGAGCAGTACTTC
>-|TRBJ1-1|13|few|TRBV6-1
CASSTHENTEAFF
TGTGCCAGCAGCACTCACGAGAACACTGAAGCTTTCTTT
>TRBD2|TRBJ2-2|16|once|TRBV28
CASSLIARGVAGELFF
TGTGCCAGCAGTTTAATAGCTCGGGGGGTTGCCGGGGAGCTGTTTTTT
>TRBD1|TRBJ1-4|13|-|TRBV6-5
CASRRTGDEKLFF
TGTGCCAGCAGAAGGACAGGGGATGAAAAACTGTTTTTT
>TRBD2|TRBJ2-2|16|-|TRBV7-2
CASSQTSGGNTGELFF
TGTGCCAGCAGCCAAACTAGCGGGGGGAACACCGGGGAGCTGTTTTTT
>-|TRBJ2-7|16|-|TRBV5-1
CASSWALSDPTGEQYF
TGCGCCAGCAGCTGGGCACTGAGTGACCCTACTGGGGAGCAGTACTTC
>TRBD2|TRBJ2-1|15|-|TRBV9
CASSEAGGPENEQFF
TGTGCCAGCAGTGAAGCGGGAGGGCCGGAGAATGAGCAGTTCTTC
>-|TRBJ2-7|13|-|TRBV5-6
CASSSGSVREQYF
TGTGCCAGCAGCTCGGGGTCAGTTCGCGAGCAGTACTTC
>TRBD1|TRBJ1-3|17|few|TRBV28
CASSPGQAPYSGNTIYF
TGTGCCAGCAGTCCCGGACAGGCCCCTTACTCTGGAAACACCATATATTTT